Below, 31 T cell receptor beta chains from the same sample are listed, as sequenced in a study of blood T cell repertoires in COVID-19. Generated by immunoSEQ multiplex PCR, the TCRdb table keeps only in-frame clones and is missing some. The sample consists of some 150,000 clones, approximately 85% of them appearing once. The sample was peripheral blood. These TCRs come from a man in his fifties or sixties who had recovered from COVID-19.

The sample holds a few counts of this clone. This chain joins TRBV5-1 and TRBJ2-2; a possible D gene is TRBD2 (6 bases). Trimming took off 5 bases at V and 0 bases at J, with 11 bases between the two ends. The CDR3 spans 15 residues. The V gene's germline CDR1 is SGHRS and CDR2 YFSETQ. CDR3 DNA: TGCGCCAGCAGGCGGGGAGCCGCGAACACCGGGGAGCTGTTTTTT. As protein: CASRRGAANTGELFF.

CDR3 sequence: CASSLGPNRGSGYTF. The CDR3 region has the DNA TGTGCCAGCAGCTTAGGACCAAACAGGGGAAGTGGCTACACCTTC. The chain is built from TRBV7-2 and TRBJ1-2; TRBD1 aligns across 7 bases. The length of the CDR3 is 15 residues. Germline CDR1 reads SGHTA; CDR2 reads FQGNSA. The ends lost 1 base at V and 7 bases at J; junction bases unmatched: 9.

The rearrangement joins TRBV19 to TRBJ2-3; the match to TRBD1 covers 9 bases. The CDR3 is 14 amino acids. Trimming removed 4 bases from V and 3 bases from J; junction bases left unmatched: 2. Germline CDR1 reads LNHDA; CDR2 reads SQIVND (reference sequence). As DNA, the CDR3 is TGTGCCAGTAGTAGGACAGGGGAAACAGATACGCAGTATTTT. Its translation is CASSRTGETDTQYF.

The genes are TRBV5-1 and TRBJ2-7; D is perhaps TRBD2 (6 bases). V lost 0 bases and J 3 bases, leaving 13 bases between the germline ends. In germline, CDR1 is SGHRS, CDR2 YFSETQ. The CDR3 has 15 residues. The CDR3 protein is CASSLDAGKDYEQYF. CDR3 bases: TGCGCCAGCAGCTTGGACGCGGGGAAGGACTACGAGCAGTACTTC.

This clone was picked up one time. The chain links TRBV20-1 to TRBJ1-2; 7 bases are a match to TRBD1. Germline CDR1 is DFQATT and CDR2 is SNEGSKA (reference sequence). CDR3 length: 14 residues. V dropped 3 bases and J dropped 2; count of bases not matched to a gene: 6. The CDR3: CSASQGVGNYGYTF. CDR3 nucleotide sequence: TGCAGTGCTAGTCAGGGGGTAGGAAACTATGGCTACACCTTC.

The DNA of the CDR3 is TGTGCCAGCAGCTTAACAGCGAACTACGAGCAGTACTTC. This encodes CASSLTANYEQYF. This chain connects TRBV7-3 to TRBJ2-7; D not certain. There are 13 residues in the CDR3. CDR1 is SGHTA and CDR2 is FQGTGA in the germline V gene. Between the trimmed V and J ends, which lost 0 bases and 3 bases, there was a span of 6 bases.

CDR3 sequence (DNA): TGTGCCAGCAGTTTGGCGGGGGCGTACGGAAACACCATATATTTT. This gives the protein CASSLAGAYGNTIYF. J is TRBJ1-3 and V is TRBV28; weak D call: TRBD1 (6 bases). Germline values: CDR1 MDHEN, CDR2 SYDVKM. Trimming left V 3 bases short and J 4 bases short, with 13 bases between. The CDR3 loop spans 15 amino acids.

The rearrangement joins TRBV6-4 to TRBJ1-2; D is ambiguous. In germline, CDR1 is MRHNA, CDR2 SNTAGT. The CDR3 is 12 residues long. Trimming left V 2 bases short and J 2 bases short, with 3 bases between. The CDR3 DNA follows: TGTGCCAGCAGTGACGGCAACTATGGCTACACCTTC. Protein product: CASSDGNYGYTF.

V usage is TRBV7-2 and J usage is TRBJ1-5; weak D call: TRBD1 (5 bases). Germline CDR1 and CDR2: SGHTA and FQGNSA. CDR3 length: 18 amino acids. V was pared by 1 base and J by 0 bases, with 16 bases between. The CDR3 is CASSLVRGGALSNQPQHF. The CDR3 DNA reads TGTGCCAGCAGCTTAGTTAGGGGCGGGGCCCTTAGCAATCAGCCCCAGCATTTT. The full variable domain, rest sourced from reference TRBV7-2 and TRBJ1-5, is GAGVSQSPSNKVTEKGKDVELRCDPISGHTALYWYRQSLGQGLEFLIYFQGNSAPDKSGLPSDRFSAERTGGSVSTLTIQRTQQEDSAVYLCASSLVRGGALSNQPQHFGDGTRLSIL.

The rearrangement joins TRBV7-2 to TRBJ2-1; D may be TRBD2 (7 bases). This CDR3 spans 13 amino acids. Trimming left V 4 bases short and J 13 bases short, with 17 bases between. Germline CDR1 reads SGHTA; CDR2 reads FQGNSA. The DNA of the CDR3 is TGTGCCAGCAGCTACGAGAGGGGGGGGCAACAGTTCTTC. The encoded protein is CASSYERGGQQFF.

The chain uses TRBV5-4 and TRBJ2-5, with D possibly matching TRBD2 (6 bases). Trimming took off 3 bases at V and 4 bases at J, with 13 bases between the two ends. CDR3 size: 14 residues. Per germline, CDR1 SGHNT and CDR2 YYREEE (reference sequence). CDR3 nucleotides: TGTGCCAGCAGCTCGCCCCTGGGGGGAGAGACCCAGTACTTC. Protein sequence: CASSSPLGGETQYF. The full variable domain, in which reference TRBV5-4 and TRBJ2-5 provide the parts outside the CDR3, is ETGVTQSPTHLIKTRGQQVTLRCSSQSGHNTVSWYQQALGQGPQFIFQYYREEENGRGNFPPRFSGLQFPNYSSELNVNALELDDSALYLCASSSPLGGETQYFGPGTRLLVL.

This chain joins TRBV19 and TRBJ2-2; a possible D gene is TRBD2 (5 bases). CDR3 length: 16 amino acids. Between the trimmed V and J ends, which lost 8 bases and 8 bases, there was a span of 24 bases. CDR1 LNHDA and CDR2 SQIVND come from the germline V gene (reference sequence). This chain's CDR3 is CASRSPPDFLAGELFF. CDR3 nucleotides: TGTGCCAGTCGGAGCCCCCCGGACTTTCTTGCGGGGGAGCTGTTTTTT.

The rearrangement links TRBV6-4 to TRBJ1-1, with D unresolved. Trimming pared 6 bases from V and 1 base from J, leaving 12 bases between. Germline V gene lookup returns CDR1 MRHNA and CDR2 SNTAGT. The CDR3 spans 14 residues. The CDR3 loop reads CASRITESNTEAFF. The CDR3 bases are TGTGCCAGCAGGATTACAGAGTCGAACACTGAAGCTTTCTTT.

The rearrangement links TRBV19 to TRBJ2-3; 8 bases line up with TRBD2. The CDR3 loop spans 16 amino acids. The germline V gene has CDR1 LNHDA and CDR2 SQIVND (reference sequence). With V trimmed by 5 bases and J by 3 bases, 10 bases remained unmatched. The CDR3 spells CASSSSAGVGTDTQYF. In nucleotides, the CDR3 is TGTGCCAGTAGTTCTTCAGCGGGGGTAGGGACAGATACGCAGTATTTT.

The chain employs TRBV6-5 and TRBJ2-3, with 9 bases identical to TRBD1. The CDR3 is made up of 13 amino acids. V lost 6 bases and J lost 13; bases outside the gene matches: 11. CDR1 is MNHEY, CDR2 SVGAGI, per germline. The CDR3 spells CASRILTGGGEYF. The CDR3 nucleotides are TGTGCCAGCAGGATTTTGACAGGGGGTGGGGAGTATTTT.

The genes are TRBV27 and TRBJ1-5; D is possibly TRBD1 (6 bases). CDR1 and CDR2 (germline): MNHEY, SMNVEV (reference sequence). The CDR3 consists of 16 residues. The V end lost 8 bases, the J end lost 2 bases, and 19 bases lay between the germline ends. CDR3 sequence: CASSERQGQGNQPQHF. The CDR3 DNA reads TGTGCCAGCTCTGAGAGGCAGGGGCAGGGCAATCAGCCCCAGCATTTT.

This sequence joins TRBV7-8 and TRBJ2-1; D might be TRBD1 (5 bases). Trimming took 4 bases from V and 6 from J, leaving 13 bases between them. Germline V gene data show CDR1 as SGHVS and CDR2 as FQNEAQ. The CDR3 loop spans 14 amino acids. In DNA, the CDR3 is TGTGCCAGCAGCTCCGACGGGCAGGGCAATGAGCAGTTCTTC. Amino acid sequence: CASSSDGQGNEQFF.

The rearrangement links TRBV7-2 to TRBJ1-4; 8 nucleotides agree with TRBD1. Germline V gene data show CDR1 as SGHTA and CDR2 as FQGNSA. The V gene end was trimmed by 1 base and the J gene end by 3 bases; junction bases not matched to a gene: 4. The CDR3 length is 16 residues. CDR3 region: CASSLGGQGSNEKLFF. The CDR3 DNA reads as TGTGCCAGCAGCTTAGGAGGACAGGGATCTAATGAAAAACTGTTTTTT.

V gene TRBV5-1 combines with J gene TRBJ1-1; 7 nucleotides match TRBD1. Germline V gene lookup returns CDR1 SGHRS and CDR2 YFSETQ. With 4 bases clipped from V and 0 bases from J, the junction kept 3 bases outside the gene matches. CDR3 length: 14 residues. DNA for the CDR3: TGCGCCAGCAGCCCGGGACAGATGAACACTGAAGCTTTCTTT. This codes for CASSPGQMNTEAFF.

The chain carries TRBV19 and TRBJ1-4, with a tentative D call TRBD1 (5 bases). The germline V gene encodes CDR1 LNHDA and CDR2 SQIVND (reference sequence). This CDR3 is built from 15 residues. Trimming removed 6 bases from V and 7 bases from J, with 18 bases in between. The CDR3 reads CASSTRAGDGEKLFF. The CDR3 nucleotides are TGTGCCAGTAGCACCCGGGCGGGGGATGGTGAAAAACTGTTTTTT.

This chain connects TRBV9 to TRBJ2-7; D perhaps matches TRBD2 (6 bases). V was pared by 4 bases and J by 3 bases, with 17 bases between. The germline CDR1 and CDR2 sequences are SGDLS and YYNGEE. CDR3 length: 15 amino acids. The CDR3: CASSPSSGTYYEQYF. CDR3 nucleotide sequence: TGTGCCAGCAGCCCCTCTTCCGGGACTTACTACGAGCAGTACTTC.

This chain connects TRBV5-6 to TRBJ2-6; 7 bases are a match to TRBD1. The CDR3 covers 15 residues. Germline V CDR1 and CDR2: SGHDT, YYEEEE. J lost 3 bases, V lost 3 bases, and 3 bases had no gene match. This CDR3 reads CASSSQGLGANVLTF. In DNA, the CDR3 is TGTGCCAGCAGCTCACAGGGGCTTGGGGCCAACGTCCTGACTTTC.

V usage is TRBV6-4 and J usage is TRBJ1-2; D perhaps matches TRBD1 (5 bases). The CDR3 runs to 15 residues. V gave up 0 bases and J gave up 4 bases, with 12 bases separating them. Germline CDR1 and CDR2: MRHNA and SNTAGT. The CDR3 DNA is TGTGCCAGCAGTGACTCGGATACAGGCACCTATGGCTACACCTTC. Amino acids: CASSDSDTGTYGYTF.

The CDR3 protein is CSASRGTAYNEQFF. The CDR3 DNA sequence: TGCAGTGCTAGTAGAGGGACTGCCTACAATGAGCAGTTCTTC. The chain employs TRBV20-1 and TRBJ2-1; tentative D call: TRBD2 (6 bases). Germline assignment: CDR1 DFQATT and CDR2 SNEGSKA (reference sequence). CDR3 size: 14 residues. V lost 3 bases to trimming and J lost 2 bases, with 11 bases between them.

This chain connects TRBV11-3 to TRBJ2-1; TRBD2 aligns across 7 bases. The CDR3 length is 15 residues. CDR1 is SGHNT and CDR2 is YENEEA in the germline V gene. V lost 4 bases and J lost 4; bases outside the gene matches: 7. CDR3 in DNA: TGTGCCAGCAGCTCCCGAGCGGGGATGTACAATGAGCAGTTCTTC. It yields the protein CASSSRAGMYNEQFF.

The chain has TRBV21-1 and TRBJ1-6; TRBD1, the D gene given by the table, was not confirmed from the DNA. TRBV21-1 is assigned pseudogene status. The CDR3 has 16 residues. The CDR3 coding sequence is TGTGCCAGCAGCAAAGGCGACAGGGGAGGTAGTTCACCCCTCCACTTT. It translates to CASSKGDRGGSSPLHF.

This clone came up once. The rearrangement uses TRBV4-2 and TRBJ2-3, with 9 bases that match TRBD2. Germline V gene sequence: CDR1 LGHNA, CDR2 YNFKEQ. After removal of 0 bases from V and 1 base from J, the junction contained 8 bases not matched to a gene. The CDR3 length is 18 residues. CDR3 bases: TGTGCCAGCAGCCAAGAACGCGCCACTAGCGGGCGCACAGATACGCAGTATTTT. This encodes CASSQERATSGRTDTQYF.

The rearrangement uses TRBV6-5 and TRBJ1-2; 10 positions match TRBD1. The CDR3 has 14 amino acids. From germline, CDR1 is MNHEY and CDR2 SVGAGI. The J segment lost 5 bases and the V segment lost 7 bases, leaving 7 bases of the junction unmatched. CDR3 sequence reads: CASIKTGGFYGYTF. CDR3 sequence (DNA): TGTGCCAGCATCAAGACAGGGGGCTTTTATGGCTACACCTTC.

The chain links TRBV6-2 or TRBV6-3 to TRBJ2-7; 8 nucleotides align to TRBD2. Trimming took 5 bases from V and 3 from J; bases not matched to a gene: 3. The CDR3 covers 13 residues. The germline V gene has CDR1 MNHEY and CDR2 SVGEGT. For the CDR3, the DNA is TGTGCCAGCAGTAACGCGGGGGGCTACGAGCAGTACTTC. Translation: CASSNAGGYEQYF.

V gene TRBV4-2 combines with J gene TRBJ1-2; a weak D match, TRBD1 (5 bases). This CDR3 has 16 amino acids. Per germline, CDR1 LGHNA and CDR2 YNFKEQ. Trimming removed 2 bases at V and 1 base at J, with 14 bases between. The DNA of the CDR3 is TGTGCCAGCAGCCAACCCGACAGATCTTATAACTATGGCTACACCTTC. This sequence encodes CASSQPDRSYNYGYTF.

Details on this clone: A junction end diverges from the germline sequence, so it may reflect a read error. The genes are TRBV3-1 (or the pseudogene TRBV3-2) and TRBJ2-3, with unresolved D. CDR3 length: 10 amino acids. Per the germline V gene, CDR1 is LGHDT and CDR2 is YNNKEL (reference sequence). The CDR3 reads CASSQGRLVF. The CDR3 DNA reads TGTGCCAGCAGCCAAGGGCGGCTTGTTTTT.